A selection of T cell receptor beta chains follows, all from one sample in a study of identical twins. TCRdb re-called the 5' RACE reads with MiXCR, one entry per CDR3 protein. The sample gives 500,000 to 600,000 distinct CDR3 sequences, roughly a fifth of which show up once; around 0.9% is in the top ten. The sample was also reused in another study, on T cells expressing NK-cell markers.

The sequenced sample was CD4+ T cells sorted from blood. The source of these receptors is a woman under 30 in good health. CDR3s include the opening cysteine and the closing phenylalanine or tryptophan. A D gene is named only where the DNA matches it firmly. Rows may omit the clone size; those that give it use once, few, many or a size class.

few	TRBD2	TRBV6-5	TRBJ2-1	CASSYRLAGGNEQFF	TGTGCCAGCAGTTACAGACTAGCGGGAGGCAATGAGCAGTTCTTC
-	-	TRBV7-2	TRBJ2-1	CASSLVGVGEQFF	TGTGCCAGCAGCTTAGTTGGGGTAGGTGAGCAGTTCTTC
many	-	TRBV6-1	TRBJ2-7	CASGAEDFGEQYF	TGTGCCAGCGGTGCGGAAGATTTCGGCGAGCAGTACTTC
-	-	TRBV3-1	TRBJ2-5	CASSLGGRVETQYF	TGTGCCAGCAGCCTGGGGGGCAGGGTGGAGACCCAGTACTTC
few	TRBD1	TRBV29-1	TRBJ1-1	CSALSDRGEAFF	TGCAGCGCACTATCGGACAGGGGTGAAGCTTTCTTT
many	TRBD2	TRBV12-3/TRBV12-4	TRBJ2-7	CASSRTRLAYEQYF	TGTGCCAGCAGCCGGACTAGGTTAGCCTACGAGCAGTACTTC
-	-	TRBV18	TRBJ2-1	CASSPTAWGYNEQFF	TGTGCCAGCTCACCAACCGCCTGGGGATACAATGAGCAGTTCTTC
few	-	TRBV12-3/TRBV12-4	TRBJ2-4	CACRYGTKGMLAKNIQYF	TGTGCCTGCAGATACGGGACAAAGGGGATGCTAGCCAAAAACATTCAGTACTTC
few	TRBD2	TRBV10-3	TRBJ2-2	CAIGLAGNTGELFF	TGTGCCATCGGACTAGCGGGAAACACCGGGGAGCTGTTTTTT
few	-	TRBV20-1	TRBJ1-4	CSAVLGGLGEKLFF	TGCAGTGCTGTTCTTGGGGGGTTAGGGGAAAAACTGTTTTTT
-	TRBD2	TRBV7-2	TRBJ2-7	CASSLVTSGRYNEQYF	TGTGCCAGCAGCTTAGTAACTAGCGGGAGATATAACGAGCAGTACTTC
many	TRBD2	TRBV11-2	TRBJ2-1	CASSLGAGSGRMYNEQFF	TGTGCCAGCAGCTTAGGGGCGGGAAGCGGGAGAATGTACAATGAGCAGTTCTTC
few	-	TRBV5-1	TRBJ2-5	CASSLQGPQETQYF	TGCGCCAGCAGCTTACAGGGCCCCCAAGAGACCCAGTACTTC
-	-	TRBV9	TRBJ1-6	CASSPGRGGSPLHF	TGTGCCAGCAGCCCCGGGAGGGGGGGTTCACCCCTCCACTTT
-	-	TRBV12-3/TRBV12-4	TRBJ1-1	CASSSAGAKTEAFF	TGTGCCAGCAGTTCGGCGGGGGCGAAGACTGAAGCTTTCTTT
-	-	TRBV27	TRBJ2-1	CASSLSQPTAPRQFF	TGTGCCAGCAGTTTGTCCCAGCCAACTGCCCCGCGGCAGTTCTTC
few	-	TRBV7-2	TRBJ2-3	CASSLKRDTQYF	TGTGCCAGCAGCCTGAAGCGGGATACGCAGTATTTT
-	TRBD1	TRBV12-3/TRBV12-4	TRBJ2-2	CASRRRQGTMGTGELFF	TGTGCCAGCAGGCGAAGACAGGGGACGATGGGCACCGGGGAGCTGTTTTTT
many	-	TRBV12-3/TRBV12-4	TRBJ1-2	CASSLDFLVKGHGYTF	TGTGCCAGCAGCTTGGACTTCTTGGTGAAAGGACACGGCTACACCTTC
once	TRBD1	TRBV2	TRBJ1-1	CASSEKGAWENTEAFF	TGTGCCAGCAGTGAAAAGGGGGCTTGGGAAAACACTGAAGCTTTCTTT
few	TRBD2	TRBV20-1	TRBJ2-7	CSAGTRLSYEQYF	TGCAGTGCCGGGACTAGGCTGTCCTACGAGCAGTACTTC
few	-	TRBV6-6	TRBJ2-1	CASSYSLGEQFF	TGTGCCAGCAGTTACTCGCTAGGTGAGCAGTTCTTC
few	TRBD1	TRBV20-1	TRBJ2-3	CSASGQGWDTQYF	TGCAGTGCCTCGGGACAGGGCTGGGATACGCAGTATTTT
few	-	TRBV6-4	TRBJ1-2	CASSDSSLGGYTF	TGTGCCAGCAGTGACTCGAGTTTAGGTGGCTACACCTTC
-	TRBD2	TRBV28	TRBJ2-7	CASSRGGASYKQYF	TGTGCCAGCAGTCGGGGAGGGGCCTCCTACAAGCAGTACTTC
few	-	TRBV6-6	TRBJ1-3	CASREGLGNTIYF	TGTGCCAGCAGGGAGGGGCTCGGAAACACCATATATTTT
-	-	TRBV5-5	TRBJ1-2	CASSQDGSYGYTF	TGTGCCAGCAGCCAGGACGGGAGCTATGGCTACACCTTC
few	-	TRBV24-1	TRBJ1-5	CATSDSDRPGPQHF	TGTGCCACCAGTGACTCTGACAGGCCCGGACCCCAGCATTTT
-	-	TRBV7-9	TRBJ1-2	CASSPPGNTLGYTF	TGTGCCAGCAGTCCCCCGGGGAATACATTGGGCTACACCTTC
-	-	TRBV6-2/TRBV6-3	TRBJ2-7	CASSGREGEEQYF	TGTGCCAGCAGTGGCAGGGAGGGGGAAGAGCAGTACTTC
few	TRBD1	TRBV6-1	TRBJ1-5	CASSRQGSPNQPQHF	TGTGCCAGCAGCCGACAGGGATCCCCCAATCAGCCCCAGCATTTT
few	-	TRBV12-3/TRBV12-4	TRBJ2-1	CASRLGDSYNEQFF	TGTGCCAGCAGGCTAGGGGACTCCTACAATGAGCAGTTCTTC
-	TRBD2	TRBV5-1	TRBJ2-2	CASSLKRGADTGELFF	TGCGCCAGCAGTCTCAAGCGGGGGGCAGACACCGGGGAGCTGTTTTTT
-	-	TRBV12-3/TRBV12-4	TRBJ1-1	CASSLLGKKNTEAFF	TGTGCCAGCAGTTTACTGGGGAAAAAGAACACTGAAGCTTTCTTT
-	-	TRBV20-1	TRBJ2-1	CSARGGTFYNEQFF	TGCAGTGCTAGAGGGGGCACCTTCTACAATGAGCAGTTCTTC
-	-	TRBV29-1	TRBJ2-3	CSVEGGRGMDTQYF	TGCAGCGTTGAGGGCGGACGCGGCATGGATACGCAGTATTTT
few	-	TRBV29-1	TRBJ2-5	CSAARETQYF	TGCAGCGCCGCCCGGGAGACCCAGTACTTC
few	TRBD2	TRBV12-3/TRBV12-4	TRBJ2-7	CASTRGSGIGSYEQYF	TGTGCCAGCACCCGGGGTAGCGGGATTGGGTCCTACGAGCAGTACTTC
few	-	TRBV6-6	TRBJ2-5	CASSRREMETQYF	TGTGCCAGCAGTCGAAGGGAGATGGAGACCCAGTACTTC
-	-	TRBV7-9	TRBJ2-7	CASSLQGTSYEQYF	TGTGCCAGCAGCTTACAGGGGACGTCCTACGAGCAGTACTTC
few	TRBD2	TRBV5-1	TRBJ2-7	CASIKAAGGNEQYF	TGCGCCAGCATCAAGGCGGCGGGGGGGAACGAGCAGTACTTC
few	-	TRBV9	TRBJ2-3	CASSVDGGSSTDTQYF	TGTGCCAGCAGCGTAGACGGCGGCTCGAGCACAGATACGCAGTATTTT
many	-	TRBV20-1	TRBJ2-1	CSASQAGRSYNEQFF	TGCAGTGCTAGCCAGGCGGGCCGCTCCTACAATGAGCAGTTCTTC
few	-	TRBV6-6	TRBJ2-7	CASSSDSGQYF	TGTGCCAGCAGTTCGGACAGCGGGCAGTACTTC
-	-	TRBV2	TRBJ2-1	CAAKRGSSYNEQFF	TGTGCAGCAAAACGCGGCAGCTCCTACAATGAGCAGTTCTTC
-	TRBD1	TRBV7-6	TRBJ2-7	CASSSNRGRQYF	TGTGCCAGCAGCTCTAACAGGGGAAGGCAGTACTTC
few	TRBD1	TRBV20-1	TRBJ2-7	CSASGDSTYEQYF	TGCAGTGCTAGTGGGGACAGTACCTACGAGCAGTACTTC
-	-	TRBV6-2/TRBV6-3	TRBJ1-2	CASSYGRVNGYTF	TGTGCCAGCAGTTATGGCAGGGTGAATGGCTACACCTTC
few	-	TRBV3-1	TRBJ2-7	CASSLYPPLEQYF	TGTGCCAGCAGCTTATATCCACCCCTCGAGCAGTACTTC
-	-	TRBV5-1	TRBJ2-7	CASSLVGGRPYEQYF	TGCGCCAGCAGCTTGGTTGGCGGGCGACCCTACGAGCAGTACTTC
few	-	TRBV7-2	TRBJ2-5	CASSVIDRMGETQYF	TGTGCCAGCAGTGTCATTGATCGGATGGGAGAGACCCAGTACTTC
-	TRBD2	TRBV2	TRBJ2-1	CASRLADEQFF	TGTGCCAGTAGACTAGCCGATGAGCAGTTCTTC
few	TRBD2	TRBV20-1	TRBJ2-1	CSASLRAGVIGEQFF	TGCAGTGCTAGTCTACGAGCGGGAGTTATAGGTGAGCAGTTCTTC
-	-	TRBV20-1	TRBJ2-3	CSARDEVAANTDTQYF	TGCAGTGCTAGAGACGAGGTAGCGGCAAACACAGATACGCAGTATTTT
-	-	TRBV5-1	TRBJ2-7	CASSLAGTLFYEQYF	TGCGCCAGCAGCTTGGCCGGTACCCTTTTCTACGAGCAGTACTTC